A single T cell receptor (beta chain) is shown here with its context. From the 5' RACE reads, TCRdb lists one entry per CDR3 protein and no DNA. This table holds 200,000 to 300,000 distinct CDR3 sequences. The entry originates in a study of T cells expressing NK-cell markers. What was sequenced was blood T cells: a sorted CD56 or NKG2C T cell subset, CD4+ or CD8+ T cells, or bulk PBMC T cells (not recorded which). The receptor comes from a young man in good health.

CDR3 in amino acids: CASSGRLNTGELFF. The chain carries TRBV5-5 and TRBJ2-2. This CDR3 has 14 amino acids. Germline loops: CDR1 SGHKS, CDR2 YYEKEE (reference sequence).